This is a list of T cell receptor beta chains from one sample in a study of T cell responses to AZD1222 COVID-19 vaccine. Profiling relied on immunoSEQ multiplex PCR, and the TCRdb table lists in-frame clones only, not all of them. The table includes about 130,000 clones, approximately 91% detected once. The material was peripheral blood, obtained on day 0 of AZD1222 vaccination. The source is an adult in good health. CDR3s include the opening cysteine and the closing phenylalanine or tryptophan. Fields, in order: V gene, CDR3 protein.

TRBV6-5	CASILGGTEAFF
TRBV10-3	CAIRIPPGQGIIGELFF
TRBV30	CAWTSRWGAFF
TRBV30	CAWNRNFGQGFYYGYTF
TRBV25-1	CASTLGPEAFF
TRBV19	CASTYHGLTEAFF
TRBV5-4	CASSLGAMNTEAFF
TRBV4-3	CASSQADTDTQYF
TRBV20-1	CSAPGNTEAFF
TRBV6-6	CASSYGRRTDTQYF
TRBV4-2	CASSQGGLGTDTQYF
TRBV5-6	CASSPDGVGGYTF
TRBV5-4	CASSFRGRRTNPDTQYF
TRBV5-1	CASSSGLQGGIWDTQYF
TRBV15	CATSRDLPYEQYF
TRBV4-2	CASSQLAGGSTYNEQFF
TRBV6-5	CASRNRGGPFYEQYF
TRBV6-5	CASSYSFNQPQHF
TRBV11-1	CASSLARQLASPLHF
TRBV7-2	CASSSAPGTGHSPLHF
TRBV5-1	CASSIGQNTEAFF
TRBV5-6	CASSLWASPNQPQHF
TRBV5-1	CASRRTGGTYEQYF
TRBV7-7	CASSLTGGPGETQYF
TRBV30	CAWSWSGHLEAFF
TRBV6-5	CASSATGPRTLGYTF
TRBV5-1	CASSAPPNQAGGRNEQFF
TRBV7-2	CASSSNSGANVLTF
TRBV19	CASDSGTGPYEQYF
TRBV5-1	CASSQGEGGVYQETQYF
TRBV4-3	CASSQDRGAMQPQHF
TRBV3-1/TRBV3-2	CASSQGTGANTEAFF
TRBV4-3	CASSQEISRGREAFF
TRBV5-6	CASSLSGATQETQYF
TRBV19	CASTVRYSNQPQHF
TRBV7-8	CASSSFGDTEAFF
TRBV7-8	CASSLADGGLYEQYF
TRBV30	CAWSVRYPSSYEQYF
TRBV28	CASSGTANYGYTF
TRBV7-9	CASSPQVELAKNIQYF
TRBV9	CASSVGSGNTEAFF
TRBV6-5	CASSYSFPQLEAFF
TRBV6-6	CASRGATTDTQYF
TRBV27	CASSPLTGTGNQPQHF